This T cell receptor (beta chain) was captured by sequencing in a study of cytomegalovirus exposure and HLA in healthy donors. PCR amplification relied on 60 Vbeta primers (plus 13 Jbeta primers). Per the original methods: Later analysis identified 88 million or so unique TCR beta chains, 9 million to 12 million shared. Sequenced by immunoSEQ multiplex PCR; TCRdb stores in-frame clones only, minus some. That table furnishes V, J and clone size, whereas the DNA furnished D and trimming. The sample has approximately 89,000 clones; roughly 80% are singletons. Study observations and caveats: An analysis was carried out later, and it reportedly showed fewer N-insertions in an Asian-associated ancestry cluster than the approximately 700-donor mean. In vitro assays verified that a few CMV-associated chains recognized CMV antigens specifically.

V lost 0 bases and J 3 bases, leaving 10 bases between the germline ends. The CDR3 covers 14 residues. Germline V CDR1 and CDR2: SGHNT, YYREEE (reference sequence). Only a few counts were recorded for this clone. What it binds is unknown. The receptor's source is a male donor in good health and CMV-seronegative. Specimen: PBMCs. This chain connects TRBV5-4 to TRBJ2-7, with D maybe TRBD1 (5 bases). The CDR3 reads CASSLGTWGYEQYF. The CDR3 coding sequence is TGTGCCAGCAGCTTGGGGACATGGGGCTACGAGCAGTACTTC.